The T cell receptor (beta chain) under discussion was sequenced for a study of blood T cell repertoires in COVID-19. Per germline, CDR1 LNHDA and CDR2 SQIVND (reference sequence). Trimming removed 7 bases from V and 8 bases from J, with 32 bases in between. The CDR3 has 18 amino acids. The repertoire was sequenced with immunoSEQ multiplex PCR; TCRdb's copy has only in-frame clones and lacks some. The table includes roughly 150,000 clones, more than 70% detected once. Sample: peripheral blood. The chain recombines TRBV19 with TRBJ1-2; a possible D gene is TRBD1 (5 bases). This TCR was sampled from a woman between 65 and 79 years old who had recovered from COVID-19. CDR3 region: CASNAVVELMGGKVGYTF. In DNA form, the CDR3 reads TGTGCCAGTAACGCAGTGGTGGAATTGATGGGGGGAAAAGTCGGCTACACCTTC.